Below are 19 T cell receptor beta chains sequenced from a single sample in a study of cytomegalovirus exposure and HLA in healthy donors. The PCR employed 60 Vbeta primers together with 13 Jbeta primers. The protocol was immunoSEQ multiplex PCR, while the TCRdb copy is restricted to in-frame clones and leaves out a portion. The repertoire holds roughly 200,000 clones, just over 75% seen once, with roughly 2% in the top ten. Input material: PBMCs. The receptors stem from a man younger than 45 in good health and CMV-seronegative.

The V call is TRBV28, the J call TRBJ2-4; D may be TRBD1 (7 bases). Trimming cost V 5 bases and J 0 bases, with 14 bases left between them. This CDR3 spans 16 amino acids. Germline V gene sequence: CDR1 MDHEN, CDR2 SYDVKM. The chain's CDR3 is CASSLPGGLAKNIQYF. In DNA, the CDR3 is TGTGCCAGCAGTCTCCCAGGGGGACTAGCCAAAAACATTCAGTACTTC.

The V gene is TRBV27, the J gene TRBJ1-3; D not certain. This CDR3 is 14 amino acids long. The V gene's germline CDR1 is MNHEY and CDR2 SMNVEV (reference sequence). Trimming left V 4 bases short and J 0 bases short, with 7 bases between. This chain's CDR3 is CASSSPSSGNTIYF. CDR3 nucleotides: TGTGCCAGCAGTTCGCCGAGCTCTGGAAACACCATATATTTT.

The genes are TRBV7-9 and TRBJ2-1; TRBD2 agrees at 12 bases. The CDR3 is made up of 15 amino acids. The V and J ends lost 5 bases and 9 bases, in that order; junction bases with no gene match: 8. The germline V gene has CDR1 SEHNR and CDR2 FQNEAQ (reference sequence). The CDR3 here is CASSISSGRAIEQFF. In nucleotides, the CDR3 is TGTGCCAGCAGCATCTCTAGCGGGAGGGCCATTGAGCAGTTCTTC.

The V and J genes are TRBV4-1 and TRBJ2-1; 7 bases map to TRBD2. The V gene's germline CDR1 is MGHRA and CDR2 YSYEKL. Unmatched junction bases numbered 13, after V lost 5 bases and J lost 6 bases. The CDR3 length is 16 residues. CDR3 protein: CASSIGGLGRGNEQFF. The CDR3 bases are TGCGCCAGCAGCATCGGGGGGTTGGGAAGGGGCAATGAGCAGTTCTTC.

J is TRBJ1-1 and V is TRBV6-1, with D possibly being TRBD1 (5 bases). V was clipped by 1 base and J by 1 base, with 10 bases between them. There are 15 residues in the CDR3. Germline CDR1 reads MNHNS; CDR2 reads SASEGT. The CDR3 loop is CASSEEGRGNTEAFF. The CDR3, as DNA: TGTGCCAGCAGTGAAGAGGGAAGGGGGAACACTGAAGCTTTCTTT.

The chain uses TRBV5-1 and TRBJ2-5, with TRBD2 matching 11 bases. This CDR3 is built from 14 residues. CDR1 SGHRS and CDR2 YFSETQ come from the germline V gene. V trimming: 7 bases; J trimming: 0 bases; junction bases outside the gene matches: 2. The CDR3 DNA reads TGCGCCAGCCGACTAGCGGGATACCAAGAGACCCAGTACTTC. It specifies CASRLAGYQETQYF.

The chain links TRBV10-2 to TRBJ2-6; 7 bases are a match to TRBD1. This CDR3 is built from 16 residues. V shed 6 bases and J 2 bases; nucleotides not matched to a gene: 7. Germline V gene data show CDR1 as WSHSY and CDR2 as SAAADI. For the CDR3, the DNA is TGCGCCAGCAGCTTGACAGGGCCGCCTGGGGCCAACGTCCTGACTTTC. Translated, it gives CASSLTGPPGANVLTF.

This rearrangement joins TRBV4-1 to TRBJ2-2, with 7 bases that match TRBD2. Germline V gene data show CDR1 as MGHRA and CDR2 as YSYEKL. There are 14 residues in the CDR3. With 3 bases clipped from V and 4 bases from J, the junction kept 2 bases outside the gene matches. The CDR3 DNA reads TGCGCCAGCAGCCACGCGGGAGTCACCGGGGAGCTGTTTTTT. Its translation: CASSHAGVTGELFF.

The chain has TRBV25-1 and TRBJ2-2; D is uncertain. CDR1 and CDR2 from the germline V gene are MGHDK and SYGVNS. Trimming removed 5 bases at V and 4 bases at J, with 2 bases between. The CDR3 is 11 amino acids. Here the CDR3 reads CASSRTGELFF. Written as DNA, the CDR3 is TGTGCCAGCAGTCGCACCGGGGAGCTGTTTTTT. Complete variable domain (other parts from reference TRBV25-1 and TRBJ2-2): EADIYQTPRYLVIGTGKKITLECSQTMGHDKMYWYQQDPGMELHLIHYSYGVNSTEKGDLSSESTVSRIRTEHFPLTLESARPSHTSQYLCASSRTGELFFGEGSRLTVL.

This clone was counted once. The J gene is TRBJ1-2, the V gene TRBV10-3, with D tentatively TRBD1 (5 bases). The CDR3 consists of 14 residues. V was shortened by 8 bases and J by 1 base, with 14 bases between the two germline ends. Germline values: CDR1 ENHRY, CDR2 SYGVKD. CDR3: CAIGGAGINYGYTF. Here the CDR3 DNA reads TGTGCCATCGGAGGGGCCGGGATTAACTATGGCTACACCTTC.

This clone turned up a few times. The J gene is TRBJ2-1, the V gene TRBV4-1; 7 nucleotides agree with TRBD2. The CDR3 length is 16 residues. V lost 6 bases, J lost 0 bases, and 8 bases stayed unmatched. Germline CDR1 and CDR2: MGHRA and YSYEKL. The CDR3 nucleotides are TGCGCCAGCAGACTCTTAGCGGGCCTCTCCTACAATGAGCAGTTCTTC. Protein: CASRLLAGLSYNEQFF.

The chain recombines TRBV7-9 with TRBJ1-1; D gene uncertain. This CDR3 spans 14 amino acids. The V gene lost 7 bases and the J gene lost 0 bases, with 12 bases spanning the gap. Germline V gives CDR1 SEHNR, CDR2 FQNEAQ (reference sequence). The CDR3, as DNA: TGTGCCAGCAATCGAGAGAGCCTGAACACTGAAGCTTTCTTT. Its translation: CASNRESLNTEAFF.

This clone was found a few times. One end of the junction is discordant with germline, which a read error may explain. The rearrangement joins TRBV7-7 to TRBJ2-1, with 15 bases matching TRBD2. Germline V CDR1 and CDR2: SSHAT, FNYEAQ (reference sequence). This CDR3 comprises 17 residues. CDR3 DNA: TGTGCTAGCAGCCCCTTGGTCGGACTAGCGGGAGGGGATGAGCAGTTCTTC. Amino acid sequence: CASSPLVGLAGGDEQFF.

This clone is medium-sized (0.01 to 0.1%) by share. This CDR3 reads CASGLNNEQFF. CDR3 in DNA: TGTGCCAGCGGACTAAACAATGAGCAGTTCTTC. This chain joins TRBV7-3 and TRBJ2-1; a weak D match, TRBD2 (6 bases). In germline, CDR1 is SGHTA, CDR2 FQGTGA. This CDR3 has 11 amino acids. V was shortened by 8 bases and J by 5 bases, with 7 bases between the two germline ends.

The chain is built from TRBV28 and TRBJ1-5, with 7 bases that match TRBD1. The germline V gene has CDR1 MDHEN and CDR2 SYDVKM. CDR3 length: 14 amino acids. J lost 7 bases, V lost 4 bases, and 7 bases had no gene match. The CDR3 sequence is CASSSPLDRQPQHF. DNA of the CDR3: TGTGCCAGCAGTTCTCCCTTGGACAGGCAGCCCCAGCATTTT. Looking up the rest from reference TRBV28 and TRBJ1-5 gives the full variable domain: DVKVTQSSRYLVKRTGEKVFLECVQDMDHENMFWYRQDPGLGLRLIYFSYDVKMKEKGDIPEGYSVSREKKERFSLILESASTNQTSMYLCASSSPLDRQPQHFGDGTRLSIL.

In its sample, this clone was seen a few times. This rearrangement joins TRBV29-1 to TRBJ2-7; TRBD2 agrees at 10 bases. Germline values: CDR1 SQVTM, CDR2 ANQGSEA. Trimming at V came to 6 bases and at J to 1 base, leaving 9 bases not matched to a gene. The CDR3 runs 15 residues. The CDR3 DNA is TGCAGCGTGCAACTCCTAGCGGGGGTTTCCTACGAGCAGTACTTC. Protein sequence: CSVQLLAGVSYEQYF.

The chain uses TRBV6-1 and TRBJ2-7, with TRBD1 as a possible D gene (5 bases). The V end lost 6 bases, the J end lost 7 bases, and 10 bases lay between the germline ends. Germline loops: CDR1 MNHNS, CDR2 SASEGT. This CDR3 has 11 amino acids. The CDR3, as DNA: TGTGCCAGCAGCGTACAGGCGGAGCAGTACTTC. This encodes CASSVQAEQYF.

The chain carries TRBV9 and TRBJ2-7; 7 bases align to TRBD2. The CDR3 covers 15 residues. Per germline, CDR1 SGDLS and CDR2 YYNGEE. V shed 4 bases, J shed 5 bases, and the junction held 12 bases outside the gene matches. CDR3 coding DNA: TGTGCCAGCAGCCCCCGGCTAGCGGACTACCACGAGCAGTACTTC. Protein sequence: CASSPRLADYHEQYF.

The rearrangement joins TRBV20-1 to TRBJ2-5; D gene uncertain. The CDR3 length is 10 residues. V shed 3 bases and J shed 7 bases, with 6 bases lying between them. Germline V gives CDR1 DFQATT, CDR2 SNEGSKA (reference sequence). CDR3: CSASGATQYF. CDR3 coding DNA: TGCAGTGCTAGCGGTGCGACCCAGTACTTC.